The following is a T cell receptor (beta chain) sequence with its context. Its antigen is currently unknown. Then a second PCR, running about 6 to 12 cycles, was carried out with a sample-barcoded 5' primer and a J-beta primer mix. All samples yielded 2.5 million or more CDR3-containing paired-end reads. Each CDR3 protein gets one entry after TCRdb re-called the 5' RACE reads with MiXCR. The repertoire holds 1.5 million to 2 million distinct CDR3 sequences, with about 30% as singletons. This entry comes from a study of blood T cells in healthy people across ages. The CDR3 is 18 amino acids. Trimming removed 3 bases from V and 4 bases from J; junction bases left unmatched: 15. Study results and caveats: Among long-lived donors, naive CD4+ cells were more numerous and diversity higher than in aged donors. Age advanced and TCR beta diversity per million T cells fell, roughly linearly.

Sequencing was carried out using blood. The chain is built from TRBV12-3 or TRBV12-4 and TRBJ2-5; 9 nucleotides line up with TRBD2. This TCR was sampled from a woman in her 30s in good health. In nucleotides, the CDR3 is TGTGCCAGCAGTTTCGCGGCCCGCGGAGCGGGGGGCCTAGAGACCCAGTACTTC. This gives the protein CASSFAARGAGGLETQYF.